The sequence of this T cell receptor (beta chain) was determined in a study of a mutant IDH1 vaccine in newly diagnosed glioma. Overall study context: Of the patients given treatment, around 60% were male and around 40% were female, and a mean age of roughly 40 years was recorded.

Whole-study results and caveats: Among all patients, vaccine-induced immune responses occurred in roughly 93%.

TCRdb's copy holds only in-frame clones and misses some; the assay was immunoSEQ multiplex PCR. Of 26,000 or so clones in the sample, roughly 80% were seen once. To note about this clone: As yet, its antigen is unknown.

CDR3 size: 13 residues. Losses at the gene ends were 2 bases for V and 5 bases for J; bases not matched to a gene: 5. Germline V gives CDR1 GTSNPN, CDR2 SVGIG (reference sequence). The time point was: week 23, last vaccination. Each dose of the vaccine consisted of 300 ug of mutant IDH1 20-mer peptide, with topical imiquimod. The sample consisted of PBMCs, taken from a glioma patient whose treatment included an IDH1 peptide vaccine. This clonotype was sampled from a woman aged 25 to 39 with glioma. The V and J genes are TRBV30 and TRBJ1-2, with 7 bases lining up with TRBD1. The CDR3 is CAWSSQQGYGYTF. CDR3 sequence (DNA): TGTGCCTGGAGTAGTCAACAGGGGTATGGCTACACCTTC.